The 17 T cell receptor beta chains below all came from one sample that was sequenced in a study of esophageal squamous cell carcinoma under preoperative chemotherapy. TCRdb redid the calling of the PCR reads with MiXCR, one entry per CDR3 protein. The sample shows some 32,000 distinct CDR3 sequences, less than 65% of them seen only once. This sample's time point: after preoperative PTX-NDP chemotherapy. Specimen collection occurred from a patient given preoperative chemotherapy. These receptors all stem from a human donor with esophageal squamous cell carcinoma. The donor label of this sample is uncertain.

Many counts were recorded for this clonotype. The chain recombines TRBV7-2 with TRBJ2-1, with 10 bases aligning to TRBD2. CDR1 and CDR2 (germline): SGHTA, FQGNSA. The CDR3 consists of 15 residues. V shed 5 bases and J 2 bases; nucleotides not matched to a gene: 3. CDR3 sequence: CASSRTSGAYNEQFF. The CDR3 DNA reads TGTGCCAGCAGCCGGACTAGCGGCGCCTACAATGAGCAGTTCTTC.

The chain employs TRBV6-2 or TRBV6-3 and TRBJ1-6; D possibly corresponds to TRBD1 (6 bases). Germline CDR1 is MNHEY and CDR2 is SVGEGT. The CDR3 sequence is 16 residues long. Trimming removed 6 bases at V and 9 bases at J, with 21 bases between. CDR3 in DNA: TGTGCCAGCAGAGCCCACAGGGACCCCGTAGCTTCACCCCTCCACTTT. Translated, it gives CASRAHRDPVASPLHF.

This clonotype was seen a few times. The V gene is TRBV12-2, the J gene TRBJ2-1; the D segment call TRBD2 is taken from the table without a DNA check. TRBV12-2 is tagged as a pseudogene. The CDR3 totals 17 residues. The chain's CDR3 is CASRWCRAPGWGNEQFF. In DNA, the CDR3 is TGTGCAAGTCGCTGGTGCCGGGCCCCAGGTTGGGGCAATGAGCAGTTCTTC.

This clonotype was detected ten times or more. The CDR3 DNA reads as TGTGCCACCACCGGGGACAACAATGAGCAGTTCTTC. As protein: CATTGDNNEQFF. The rearrangement links TRBV12-3 or TRBV12-4 to TRBJ2-1, with a weak D call TRBD1 (6 bases). The CDR3 has 12 residues. V lost 10 bases and J lost 5, with 12 bases in between.

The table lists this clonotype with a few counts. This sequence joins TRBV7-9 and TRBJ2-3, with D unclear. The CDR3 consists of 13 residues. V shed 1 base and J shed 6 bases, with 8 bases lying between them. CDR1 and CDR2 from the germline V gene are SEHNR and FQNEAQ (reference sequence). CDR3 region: CASSLGTADTQYF. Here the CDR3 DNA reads TGTGCCAGCAGCTTAGGAACGGCTGATACGCAGTATTTT.

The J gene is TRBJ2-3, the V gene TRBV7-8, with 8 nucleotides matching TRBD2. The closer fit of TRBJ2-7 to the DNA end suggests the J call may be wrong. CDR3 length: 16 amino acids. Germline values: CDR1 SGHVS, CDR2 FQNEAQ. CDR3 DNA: TGTGCCAGCAGCCCCGGGGGTAGCGGGGTCCAAGATACGCAGTACTTC. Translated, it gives CASSPGGSGVQDTQYF.

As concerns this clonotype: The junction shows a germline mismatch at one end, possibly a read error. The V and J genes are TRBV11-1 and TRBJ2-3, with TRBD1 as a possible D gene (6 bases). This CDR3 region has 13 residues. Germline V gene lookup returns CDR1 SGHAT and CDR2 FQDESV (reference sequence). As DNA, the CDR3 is TGTGCCATCAGCGCAGTGAGCACAGGGACGCAGTATTTT. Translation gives CAISAVSTGTQYF.

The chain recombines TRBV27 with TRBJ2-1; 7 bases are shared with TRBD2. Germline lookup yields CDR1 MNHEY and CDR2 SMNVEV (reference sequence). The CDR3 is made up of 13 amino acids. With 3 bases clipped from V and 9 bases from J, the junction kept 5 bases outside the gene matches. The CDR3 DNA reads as TGTGCCAGCAGTTTTGTGGGCGGGGGTGAGCAGTTCTTC. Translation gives CASSFVGGGEQFF.

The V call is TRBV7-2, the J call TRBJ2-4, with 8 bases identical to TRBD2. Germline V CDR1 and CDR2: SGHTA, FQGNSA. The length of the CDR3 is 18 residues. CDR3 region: CASCLAGLGGRDQDTQYF. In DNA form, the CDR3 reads TGTGCGAGCTGCTTAGCGGGGCTCGGGGGGCGGGACCAAGACACCCAGTACTTC.

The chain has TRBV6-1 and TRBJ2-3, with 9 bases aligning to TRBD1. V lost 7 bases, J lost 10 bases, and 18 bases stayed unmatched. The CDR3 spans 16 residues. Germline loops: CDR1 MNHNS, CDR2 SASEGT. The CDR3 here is CASTEWGQGGTGAQYF. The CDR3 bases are TGTGCCAGCACAGAGTGGGGACAGGGAGGGACCGGGGCGCAGTATTTT.

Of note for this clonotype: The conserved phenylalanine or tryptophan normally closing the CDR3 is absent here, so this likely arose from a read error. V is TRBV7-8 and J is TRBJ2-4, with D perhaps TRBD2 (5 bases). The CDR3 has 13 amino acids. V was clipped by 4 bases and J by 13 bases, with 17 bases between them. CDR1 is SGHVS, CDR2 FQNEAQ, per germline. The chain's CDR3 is CASSSLDRDEQYC. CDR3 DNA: TGTGCCAGCAGCTCCCTTGACCGGGATGAGCAGTACTGC.

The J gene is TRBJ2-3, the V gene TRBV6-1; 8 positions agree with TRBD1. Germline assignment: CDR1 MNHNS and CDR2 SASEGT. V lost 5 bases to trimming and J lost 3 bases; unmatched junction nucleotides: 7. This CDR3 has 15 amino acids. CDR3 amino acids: CASSPTGEWTDTQYF. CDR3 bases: TGTGCCAGCAGTCCGACAGGGGAGTGGACAGATACGCAGTATTTT.

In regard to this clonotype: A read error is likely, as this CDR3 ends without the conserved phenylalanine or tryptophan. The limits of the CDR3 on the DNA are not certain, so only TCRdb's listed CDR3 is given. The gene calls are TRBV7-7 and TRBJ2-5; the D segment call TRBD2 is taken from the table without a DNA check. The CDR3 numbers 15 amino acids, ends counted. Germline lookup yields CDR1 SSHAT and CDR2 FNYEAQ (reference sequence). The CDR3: CASSPREGLKATQHS.

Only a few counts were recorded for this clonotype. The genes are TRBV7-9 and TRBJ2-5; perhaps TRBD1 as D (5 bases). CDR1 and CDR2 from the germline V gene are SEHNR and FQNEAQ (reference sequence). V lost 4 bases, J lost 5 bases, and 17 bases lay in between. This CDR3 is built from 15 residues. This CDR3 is CASSSRGTVEETQYF. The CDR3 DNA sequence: TGTGCCAGCAGCTCAAGGGGCACAGTGGAGGAGACCCAGTACTTC. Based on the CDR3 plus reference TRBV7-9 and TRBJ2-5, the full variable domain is DTGVSQNPRHKITKRGQNVTFRCDPISEHNRLYWYRQTLGQGPEFLTYFQNEAQLEKSRLLSDRFSAERPKGSFSTLEIQRTEQGDSAMYLCASSSRGTVEETQYFGPGTRLLVL.

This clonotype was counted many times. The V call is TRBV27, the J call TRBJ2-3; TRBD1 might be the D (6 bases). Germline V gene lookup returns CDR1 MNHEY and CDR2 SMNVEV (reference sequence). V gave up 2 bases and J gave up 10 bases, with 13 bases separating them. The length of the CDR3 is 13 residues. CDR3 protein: CASSLSHRVAQYF. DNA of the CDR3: TGTGCCAGCAGTTTAAGCCACAGGGTGGCGCAGTATTTT.

The DNA of the CDR3 is TGTGCCAGCAGCGGGTCGGGACAGGGGACCGGGGAGCTGTTTTTT. Amino acids: CASSGSGQGTGELFF. This chain uses TRBV11-3 with TRBJ2-2; the match to TRBD1 covers 10 bases. Germline CDR1 is SGHNT and CDR2 is YENEEA. CDR3 size: 15 residues. The V segment lost 5 bases and the J segment 5 bases; nucleotides outside the gene matches: 5.

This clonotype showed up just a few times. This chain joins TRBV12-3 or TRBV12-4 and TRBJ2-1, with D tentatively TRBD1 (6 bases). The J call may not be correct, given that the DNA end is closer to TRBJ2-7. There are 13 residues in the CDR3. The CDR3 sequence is CASSRDIYNEQYF. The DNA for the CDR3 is TGTGCCAGCAGTCGGGACATCTACAATGAGCAGTACTTC.